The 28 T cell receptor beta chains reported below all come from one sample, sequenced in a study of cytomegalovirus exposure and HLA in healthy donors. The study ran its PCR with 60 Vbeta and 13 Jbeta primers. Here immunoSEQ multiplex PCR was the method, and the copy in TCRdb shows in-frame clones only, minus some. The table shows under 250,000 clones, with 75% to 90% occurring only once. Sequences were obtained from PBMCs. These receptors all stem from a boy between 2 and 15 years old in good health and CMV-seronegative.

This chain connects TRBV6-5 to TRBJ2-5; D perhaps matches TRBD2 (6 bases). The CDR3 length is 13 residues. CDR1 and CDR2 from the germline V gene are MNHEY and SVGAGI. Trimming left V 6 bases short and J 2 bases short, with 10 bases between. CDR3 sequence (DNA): TGTGCCAGCAGCTCGGGACTGCAAGAGACCCAGTACTTC. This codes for CASSSGLQETQYF.

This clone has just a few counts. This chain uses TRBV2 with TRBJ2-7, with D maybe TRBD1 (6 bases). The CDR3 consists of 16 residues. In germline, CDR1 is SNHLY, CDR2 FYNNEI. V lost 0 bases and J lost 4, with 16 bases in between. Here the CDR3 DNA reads TGTGCCAGCAGTGAAGCAGTCAGGGGCCGGCGGTACGAGCAGTACTTC. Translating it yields CASSEAVRGRRYEQYF.

CDR3: CASSFGLAEATGELFF. In DNA, the CDR3 is TGTGCCAGCAGCTTTGGTCTAGCTGAGGCCACCGGGGAGCTGTTTTTT. The rearrangement uses TRBV7-9 and TRBJ2-2, with a tentative D call TRBD2 (5 bases). This CDR3 has 16 residues. V lost 3 bases and J lost 4, with 15 bases in between. Germline lookup yields CDR1 SEHNR and CDR2 FQNEAQ (reference sequence).

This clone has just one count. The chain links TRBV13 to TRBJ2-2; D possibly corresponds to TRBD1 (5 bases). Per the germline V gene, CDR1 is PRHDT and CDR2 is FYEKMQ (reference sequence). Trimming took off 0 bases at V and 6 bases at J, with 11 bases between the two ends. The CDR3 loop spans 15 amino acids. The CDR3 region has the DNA TGTGCCAGCAGCTTAGGCCCCTTAGGGGCCGGGGAGCTGTTTTTT. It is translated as CASSLGPLGAGELFF.

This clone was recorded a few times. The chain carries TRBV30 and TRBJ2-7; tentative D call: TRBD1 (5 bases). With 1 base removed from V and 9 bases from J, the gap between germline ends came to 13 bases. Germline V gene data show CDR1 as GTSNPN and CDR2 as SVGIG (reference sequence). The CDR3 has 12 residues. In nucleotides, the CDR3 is TGTGCCTGGAGTGCCTACAGGTCCGGGCAGTACTTC. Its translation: CAWSAYRSGQYF.

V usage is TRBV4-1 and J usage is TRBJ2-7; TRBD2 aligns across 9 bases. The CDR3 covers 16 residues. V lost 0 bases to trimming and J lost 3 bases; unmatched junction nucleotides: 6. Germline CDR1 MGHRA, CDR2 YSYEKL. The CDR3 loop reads CASSQEETSGLYEQYF. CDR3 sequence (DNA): TGCGCCAGCAGCCAAGAGGAGACTAGCGGCCTCTACGAGCAGTACTTC.

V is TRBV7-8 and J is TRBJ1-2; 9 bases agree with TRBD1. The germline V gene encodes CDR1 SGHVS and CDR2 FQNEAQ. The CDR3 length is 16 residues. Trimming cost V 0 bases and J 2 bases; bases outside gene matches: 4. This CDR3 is CASSLATGTGNYGYTF. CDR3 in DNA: TGTGCCAGCAGCTTAGCCACCGGGACAGGGAACTATGGCTACACCTTC.

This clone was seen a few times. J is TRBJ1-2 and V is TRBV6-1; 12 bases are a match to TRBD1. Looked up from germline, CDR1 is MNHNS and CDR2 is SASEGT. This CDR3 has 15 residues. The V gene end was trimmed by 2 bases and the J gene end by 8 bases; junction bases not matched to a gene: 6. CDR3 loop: CASSEPGTGGAGYTF. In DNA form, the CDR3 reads TGTGCCAGCAGTGAACCTGGGACAGGGGGCGCGGGCTACACCTTC.

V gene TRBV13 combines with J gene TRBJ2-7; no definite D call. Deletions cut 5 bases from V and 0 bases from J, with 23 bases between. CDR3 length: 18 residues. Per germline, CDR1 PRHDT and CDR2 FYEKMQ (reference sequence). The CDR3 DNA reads TGTGCCAGCAGCCTACGAAGAAAACTCGCTGACTTCTCCTACGAGCAGTACTTC. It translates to CASSLRRKLADFSYEQYF.

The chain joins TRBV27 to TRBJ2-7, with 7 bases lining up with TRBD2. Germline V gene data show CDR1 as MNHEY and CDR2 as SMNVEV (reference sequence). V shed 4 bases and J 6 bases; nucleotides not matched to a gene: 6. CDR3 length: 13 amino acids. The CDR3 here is CASSSGAGFEQYF. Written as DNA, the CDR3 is TGTGCCAGCAGTTCGGGAGCGGGGTTCGAGCAGTACTTC.

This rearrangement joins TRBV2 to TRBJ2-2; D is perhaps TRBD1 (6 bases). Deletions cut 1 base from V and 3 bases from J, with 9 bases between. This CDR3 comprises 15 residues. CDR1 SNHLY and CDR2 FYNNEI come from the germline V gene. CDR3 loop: CASSEDRADTGELFF. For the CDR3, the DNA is TGTGCCAGCAGTGAAGACAGGGCGGACACCGGGGAGCTGTTTTTT.

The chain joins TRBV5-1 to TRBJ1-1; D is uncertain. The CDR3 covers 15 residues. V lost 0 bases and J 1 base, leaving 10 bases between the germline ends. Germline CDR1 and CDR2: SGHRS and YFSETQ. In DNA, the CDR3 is TGCGCCAGCAGCTTGGAACCCCGAGGGAACACTGAAGCTTTCTTT. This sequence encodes CASSLEPRGNTEAFF. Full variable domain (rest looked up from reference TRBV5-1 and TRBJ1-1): KAGVTQTPRYLIKTRGQQVTLSCSPISGHRSVSWYQQTPGQGLQFLFEYFSETQRNKGNFPGRFSGRQFSNSRSEMNVSTLELGDSALYLCASSLEPRGNTEAFFGQGTRLTVV.

CDR3 residues: CASSPGQGMGTEAFF. CDR3 coding DNA: TGCGCCAGCAGCCCGGGACAGGGAATGGGCACTGAAGCTTTCTTT. The J gene is TRBJ1-1, the V gene TRBV4-1; 9 bases match TRBD1. The CDR3 loop spans 15 amino acids. Germline trimming cut 4 bases from V and 4 bases from J; bases unmatched to any gene: 7. Germline CDR1 MGHRA, CDR2 YSYEKL.

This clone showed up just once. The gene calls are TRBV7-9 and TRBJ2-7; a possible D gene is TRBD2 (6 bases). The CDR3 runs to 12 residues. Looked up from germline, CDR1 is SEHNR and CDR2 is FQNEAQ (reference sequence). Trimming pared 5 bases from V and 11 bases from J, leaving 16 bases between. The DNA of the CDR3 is TGTGCCAGCAGCGTAGATGGGGGGAAGGAGTACTTC. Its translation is CASSVDGGKEYF. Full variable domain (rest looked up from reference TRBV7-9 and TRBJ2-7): DTGVSQNPRHKITKRGQNVTFRCDPISEHNRLYWYRQTLGQGPEFLTYFQNEAQLEKSRLLSDRFSAERPKGSFSTLEIQRTEQGDSAMYLCASSVDGGKEYFGPGTRLTVT.

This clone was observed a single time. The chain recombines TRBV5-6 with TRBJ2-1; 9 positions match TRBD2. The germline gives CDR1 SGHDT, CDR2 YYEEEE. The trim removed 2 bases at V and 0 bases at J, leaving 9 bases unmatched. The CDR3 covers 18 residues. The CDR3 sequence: CASSFGLAGRSSYNEQFF. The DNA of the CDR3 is TGTGCCAGCAGCTTTGGGCTAGCGGGGAGGAGCTCCTACAATGAGCAGTTCTTC.

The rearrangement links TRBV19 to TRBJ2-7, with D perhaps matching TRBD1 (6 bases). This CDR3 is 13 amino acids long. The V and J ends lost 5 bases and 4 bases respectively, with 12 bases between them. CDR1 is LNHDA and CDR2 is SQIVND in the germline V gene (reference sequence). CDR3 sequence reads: CASSVGTPYEQYF. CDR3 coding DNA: TGTGCCAGTAGTGTGGGGACACCATACGAGCAGTACTTC.

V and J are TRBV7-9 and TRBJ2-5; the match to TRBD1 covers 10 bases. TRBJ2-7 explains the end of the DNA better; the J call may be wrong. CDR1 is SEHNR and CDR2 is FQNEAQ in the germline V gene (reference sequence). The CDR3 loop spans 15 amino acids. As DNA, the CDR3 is TGTGCCAGCAGCCTGCCCGGGACAGGGGCCTACGAGCAGTACTTC. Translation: CASSLPGTGAYEQYF.

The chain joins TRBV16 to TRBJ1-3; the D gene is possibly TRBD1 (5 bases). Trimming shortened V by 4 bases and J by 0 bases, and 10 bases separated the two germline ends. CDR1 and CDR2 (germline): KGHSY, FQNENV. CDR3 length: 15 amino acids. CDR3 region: CASSRLGDSGNTIYF. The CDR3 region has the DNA TGTGCCAGCAGCCGCTTAGGGGACTCTGGAAACACCATATATTTT.

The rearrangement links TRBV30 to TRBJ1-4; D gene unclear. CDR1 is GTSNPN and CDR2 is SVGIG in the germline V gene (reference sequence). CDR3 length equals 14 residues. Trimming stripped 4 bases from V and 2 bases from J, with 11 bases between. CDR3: CAWTGGYTNEKLFF. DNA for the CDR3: TGTGCCTGGACCGGAGGGTATACTAATGAAAAACTGTTTTTT. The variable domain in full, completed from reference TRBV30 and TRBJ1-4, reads SQTIHQWPATLVQPVGSPLSLECTVEGTSNPNLYWYRQAAGRGLQLLFYSVGIGQISSEVPQNLSASRPQDRQFILSSKKLLLSDSGFYLCAWTGGYTNEKLFFGSGTQLSVL.

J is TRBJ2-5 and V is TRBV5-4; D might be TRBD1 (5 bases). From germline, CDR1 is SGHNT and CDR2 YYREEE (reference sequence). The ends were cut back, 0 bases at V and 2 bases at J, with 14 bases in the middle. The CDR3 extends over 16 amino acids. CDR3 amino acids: CASSLGQGGIQETQYF. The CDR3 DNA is TGTGCCAGCAGCTTGGGTCAGGGTGGGATACAAGAGACCCAGTACTTC.

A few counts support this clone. This CDR3 is CASSPNTGGTEAFF. CDR3 coding DNA: TGCGCCAGCAGCCCTAACACAGGGGGCACTGAAGCTTTCTTT. The chain joins TRBV4-1 to TRBJ1-1; TRBD1 matches 8 bases. CDR1 and CDR2 (germline): MGHRA, YSYEKL. Trimming cost V 4 bases and J 4 bases; bases outside gene matches: 5. The CDR3 has 14 amino acids.

The CDR3 bases are TGTGCCACCTTCCAGGGGTACTATGGCTACACCTTC. Its protein product is CATFQGYYGYTF. The gene calls are TRBV27 and TRBJ1-2, with a tentative D call TRBD1 (6 bases). CDR1 is MNHEY, CDR2 SMNVEV, per germline (reference sequence). Trimming removed 10 bases from V and 3 bases from J, with 12 bases in between. The CDR3 loop spans 12 amino acids.

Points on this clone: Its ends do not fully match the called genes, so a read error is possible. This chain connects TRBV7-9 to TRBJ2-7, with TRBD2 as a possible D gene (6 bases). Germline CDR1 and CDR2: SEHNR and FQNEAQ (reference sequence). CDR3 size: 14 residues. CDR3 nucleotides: TGTTCCAGCAGCGTGGGACTGGGGGGATACGAGCAGTACTTC. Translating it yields CSSSVGLGGYEQYF.

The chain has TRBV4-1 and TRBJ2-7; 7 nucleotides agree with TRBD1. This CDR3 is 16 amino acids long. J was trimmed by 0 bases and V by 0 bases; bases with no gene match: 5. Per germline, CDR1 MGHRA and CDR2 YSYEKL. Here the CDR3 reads CASSQEGTATSYEQYF. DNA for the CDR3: TGCGCCAGCAGCCAAGAGGGGACAGCGACCTCCTACGAGCAGTACTTC.

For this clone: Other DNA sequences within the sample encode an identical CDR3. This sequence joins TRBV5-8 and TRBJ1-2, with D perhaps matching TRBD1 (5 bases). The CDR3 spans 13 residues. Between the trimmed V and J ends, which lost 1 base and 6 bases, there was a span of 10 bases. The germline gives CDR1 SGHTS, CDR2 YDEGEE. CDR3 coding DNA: TGTGCCAGCAGCTTGTGGCAGGGTGATGGCTACACCTTC. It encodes CASSLWQGDGYTF.

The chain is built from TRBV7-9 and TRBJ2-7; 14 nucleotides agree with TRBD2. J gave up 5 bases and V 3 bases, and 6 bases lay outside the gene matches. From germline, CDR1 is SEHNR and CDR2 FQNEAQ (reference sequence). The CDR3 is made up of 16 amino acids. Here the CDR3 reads CASSFRTSGRFNEQYF. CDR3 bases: TGTGCCAGCAGCTTTCGGACTAGCGGGAGGTTCAACGAGCAGTACTTC.

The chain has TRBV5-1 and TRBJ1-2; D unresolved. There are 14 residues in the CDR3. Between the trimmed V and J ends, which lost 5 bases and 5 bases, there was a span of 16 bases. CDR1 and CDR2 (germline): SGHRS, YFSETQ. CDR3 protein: CASRFDGEQYGYTF. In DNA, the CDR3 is TGCGCCAGCAGGTTCGACGGGGAGCAATATGGCTACACCTTC.

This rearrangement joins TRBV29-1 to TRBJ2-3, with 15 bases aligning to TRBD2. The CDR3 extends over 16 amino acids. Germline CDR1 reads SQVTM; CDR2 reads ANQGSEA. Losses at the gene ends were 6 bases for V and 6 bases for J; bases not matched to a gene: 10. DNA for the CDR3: TGCAGCGTCCCGGGGACTAGCGGGAGGCTGGGGGATACGCAGTATTTT. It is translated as CSVPGTSGRLGDTQYF.